The 16 T cell receptor beta chains below all came from one sample that was sequenced in a study of graft-versus-host responses after intestinal transplantation. Generated by immunoSEQ multiplex PCR, the TCRdb table keeps only in-frame clones and is missing some. Of 25,000 or so clones detected, roughly 90% appear once; the ten largest clones hold roughly 2%. The sequenced sample was PBMCs, obtained almost 40 days after intestinal transplant. Source of these receptors: a human patient who received an intestinal transplant, so some T cells may come from the graft donor.

The genes are TRBV9 and TRBJ1-5; D gene uncertain. This CDR3 spans 13 amino acids. CDR1 and CDR2 from the germline V gene are SGDLS and YYNGEE. Deletions cut 0 bases from V and 3 bases from J, with 4 bases between. CDR3 nucleotides: TGTGCCAGCAGCGTAGGTAACAATCAGCCCCAGCATTTT. This encodes CASSVGNNQPQHF. The full variable domain, rest sourced from reference TRBV9 and TRBJ1-5, is DSGVTQTPKHLITATGQRVTLRCSPRSGDLSVYWYQQSLDQGLQFLIQYYNGEERAKGNILERFSAQQFPDLHSELNLSSLELGDSALYFCASSVGNNQPQHFGDGTRLSIL.

The genes are TRBV6-5 and TRBJ2-7; D ambiguous. The germline gives CDR1 MNHEY, CDR2 SVGAGI. V gave up 3 bases and J gave up 2 bases, with 17 bases separating them. This CDR3 has 16 amino acids. CDR3 residues: CASSYFPTRTPYEQYF. As DNA, the CDR3 is TGTGCCAGCAGTTATTTTCCGACTCGGACCCCCTACGAGCAGTACTTC.

This sequence joins TRBV10-3 and TRBJ2-1, with D perhaps TRBD1 or TRBD2 (5 bases each). The CDR3 is 17 residues long. V lost 1 base and J 0 bases, leaving 13 bases between the germline ends. Germline values: CDR1 ENHRY, CDR2 SYGVKD. CDR3 sequence reads: CAISEFGTVSSYNEQFF. The CDR3 coding sequence is TGTGCCATCAGTGAGTTCGGGACGGTAAGCTCCTACAATGAGCAGTTCTTC.

The chain has TRBV19 and TRBJ1-1, with D tentatively TRBD1 (6 bases). CDR3 length: 15 residues. Germline values: CDR1 LNHDA, CDR2 SQIVND (reference sequence). Trimming cost V 1 base and J 1 base, with 10 bases left between them. The CDR3 reads CASSIGYRENTEAFF. The CDR3 DNA follows: TGTGCCAGTAGTATAGGCTACAGGGAGAACACTGAAGCTTTCTTT.

This clone was counted once. The chain has TRBV19 and TRBJ2-1; 7 nucleotides line up with TRBD2. The J segment lost 3 bases and the V segment lost 3 bases, leaving 5 bases of the junction unmatched. The CDR3 runs to 15 residues. The V gene's germline CDR1 is LNHDA and CDR2 SQIVND (reference sequence). As DNA, the CDR3 is TGTGCCAGTAGTATCGGGCGGGAGATCTACAATGAGCAGTTCTTC. As protein: CASSIGREIYNEQFF. Full variable domain (outside the CDR3, taken from reference TRBV19 and TRBJ2-1): DGGITQSPKYLFRKEGQNVTLSCEQNLNHDAMYWYRQDPGQGLRLIYYSQIVNDFQKGDIAEGYSVSREKKESFPLTVTSAQKNPTAFYLCASSIGREIYNEQFFGPGTRLTVL.

This rearrangement joins TRBV5-1 to TRBJ2-3; possible D gene TRBD2, 6 bases. Germline values: CDR1 SGHRS, CDR2 YFSETQ. V shed 6 bases and J shed 4 bases, with 12 bases lying between them. CDR3 size: 13 residues. The DNA for the CDR3 is TGCGCCAGCATGGAGGGTTTCCCAGATACGCAGTATTTT. It specifies CASMEGFPDTQYF.

The chain is built from TRBV29-1 and TRBJ2-1, with 8 nucleotides matching TRBD2. J was trimmed by 4 bases and V by 7 bases; bases with no gene match: 9. This CDR3 has 14 amino acids. CDR1 and CDR2 from the germline V gene are SQVTM and ANQGSEA. The CDR3 here is CSAAAGDGYNEQFF. Here the CDR3 DNA reads TGCAGCGCCGCAGCGGGAGATGGATACAATGAGCAGTTCTTC.

The chain employs TRBV4-1 and TRBJ1-3; D is ambiguous. V was cut by 2 bases and J by 7 bases, with 9 bases left in between. The germline V gene has CDR1 MGHRA and CDR2 YSYEKL. The CDR3 sequence is 13 residues long. The CDR3 sequence: CASSQRSNNTIYF. The CDR3, as DNA: TGCGCCAGCAGCCAACGGTCTAACAACACCATATATTTT.

The V and J genes are TRBV27 and TRBJ2-7; D possibly corresponds to TRBD2 (6 bases). Germline assignment: CDR1 MNHEY and CDR2 SMNVEV (reference sequence). V lost 5 bases and J 7 bases, leaving 18 bases between the germline ends. The CDR3 totals 14 residues. This CDR3 is CASSAGLGAGEQYF. The CDR3 nucleotides are TGTGCCAGCAGTGCCGGCCTCGGCGCGGGAGAGCAGTACTTC.

The J gene is TRBJ2-1, the V gene TRBV28, with D maybe TRBD2 (6 bases). Trimming took off 2 bases at V and 6 bases at J, with 11 bases between the two ends. The CDR3 totals 14 residues. Germline V gene data show CDR1 as MDHEN and CDR2 as SYDVKM. The CDR3 DNA is TGTGCCAGCAGTTTAACGGGAGAGGTCAATGAGCAGTTCTTC. Translation gives CASSLTGEVNEQFF.

V gene TRBV7-9 combines with J gene TRBJ1-5; D remains ambiguous. This CDR3 contains 13 residues. Germline V gene sequence: CDR1 SEHNR, CDR2 FQNEAQ (reference sequence). V lost 0 bases, J lost 7 bases, and 7 bases lay in between. CDR3 sequence (DNA): TGTGCCAGCAGCTTAGCGGCAGACCAGCCCCAGCATTTT. Protein sequence: CASSLAADQPQHF.

The chain combines TRBV2 with TRBJ2-5; 8 bases line up with TRBD1. The germline V gene encodes CDR1 SNHLY and CDR2 FYNNEI. Trimming removed 3 bases from V and 3 bases from J; junction bases left unmatched: 3. The CDR3 loop spans 14 amino acids. The CDR3 region has the DNA TGTGCCAGCAGTGAGCACAGGGGGGAAGAGACCCAGTACTTC. It translates to CASSEHRGEETQYF.

J is TRBJ1-1 and V is TRBV13; D is perhaps TRBD1 (5 bases). Germline CDR1 PRHDT, CDR2 FYEKMQ (reference sequence). V was shortened by 5 bases and J by 1 base, with 8 bases between the two germline ends. The length of the CDR3 is 13 residues. The CDR3 region is CASSAGGNTEAFF. As DNA, the CDR3 is TGTGCCAGCAGCGCGGGGGGGAACACTGAAGCTTTCTTT.

The chain couples TRBV28 to TRBJ1-5; D remains unclear. The V gene's germline CDR1 is MDHEN and CDR2 SYDVKM. The CDR3 extends over 15 amino acids. V shed 1 base and J shed 0 bases, with 7 bases lying between them. CDR3 region: CASSLYSPSNQPQHF. The CDR3 bases are TGTGCCAGCAGTTTATACAGTCCTAGCAATCAGCCCCAGCATTTT.

The chain carries TRBV21-1 and TRBJ2-1; the table's TRBD2 call for D was not verified on the DNA. TRBV21-1 is annotated as a pseudogene. The CDR3 length is 17 residues. CDR3 loop: CASSKAPGLAGYNEQFF. CDR3 bases: TGTGCCAGCAGCAAAGCACCGGGACTAGCGGGATATAATGAGCAGTTCTTC.

J is TRBJ2-2 and V is TRBV19; no clear D gene. The germline gives CDR1 LNHDA, CDR2 SQIVND (reference sequence). Trimming stripped 3 bases from V and 0 bases from J, with 8 bases between. The CDR3 contains 15 residues. As DNA, the CDR3 is TGTGCCAGTAGTATTTGGCATGCGAACACCGGGGAGCTGTTTTTT. Translated, it gives CASSIWHANTGELFF.